This T cell receptor beta chain was found in a study of T-cell memory formation after mild COVID-19. Study-level results: The appearance of some responding clones in pre-infection memory suggested that cross-reactive memory joined. Clones contracting across day 15 to 85 had a balanced CD4/CD8 profile; later expanding clones leaned CD4+. CD8+ contracting clones occupied EMRA, while CD4+ ones occupied mainly CM and EM.

TCRdb passed the 5' RACE reads through MiXCR, listing each CDR3 protein once. The data contain 90,000 to 120,000 distinct CDR3 sequences, approximately 14% of them singletons. Germline V lookup: CDR1 LGHDT, CDR2 YNNKEL (reference sequence). CDR3 size: 19 residues. The V and J ends lost 5 bases and 2 bases, in that order; junction bases with no gene match: 17. Of note for this clonotype: Its target is unknown.

The origin of this receptor is a man aged 18 to 35 who had mild COVID-19 (a few samples of this study predate the infection). Cell type and time point are not known. The chain combines TRBV3-1 with TRBJ2-2; TRBD1 aligns across 7 bases. Sequencing input: PBMCs or a T cell subset sorted from them (not recorded which). The CDR3 DNA is TGTGCCAGCAGCTTAAGACCGGACAGGACCCTATTTAACACCGGGGAGCTGTTTTTT. As protein: CASSLRPDRTLFNTGELFF.